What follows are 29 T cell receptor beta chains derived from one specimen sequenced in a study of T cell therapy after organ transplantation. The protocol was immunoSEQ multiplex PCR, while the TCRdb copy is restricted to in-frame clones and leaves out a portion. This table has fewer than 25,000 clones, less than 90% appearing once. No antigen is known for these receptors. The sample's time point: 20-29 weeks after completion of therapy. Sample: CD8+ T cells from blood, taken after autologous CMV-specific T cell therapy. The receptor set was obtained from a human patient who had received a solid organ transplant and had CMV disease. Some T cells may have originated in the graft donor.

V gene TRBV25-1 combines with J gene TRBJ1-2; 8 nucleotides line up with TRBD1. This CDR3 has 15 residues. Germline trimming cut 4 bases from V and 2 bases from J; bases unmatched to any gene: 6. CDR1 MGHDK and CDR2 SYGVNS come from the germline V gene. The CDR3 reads CASSVGQGANYGYTF. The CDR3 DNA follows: TGTGCCAGCAGTGTCGGGCAGGGGGCAAACTATGGCTACACCTTC.

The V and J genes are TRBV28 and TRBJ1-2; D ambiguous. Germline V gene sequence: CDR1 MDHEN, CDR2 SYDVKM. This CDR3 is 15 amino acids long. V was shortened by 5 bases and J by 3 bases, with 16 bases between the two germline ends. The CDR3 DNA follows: TGTGCCAGCAGTCCAGCTTTATACACGGACTATGGCTACACCTTC. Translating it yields CASSPALYTDYGYTF.

The CDR3 bases are TGTGCCAGCAGTTACAGGGACAATCAGCCCCAGCATTTT. Translation gives CASSYRDNQPQHF. V is TRBV6-5 and J is TRBJ1-5; D uncertain. Germline CDR1 and CDR2: MNHEY and SVGAGI. Trimming pared 2 bases from V and 3 bases from J, leaving 5 bases between. The length of the CDR3 is 13 residues.

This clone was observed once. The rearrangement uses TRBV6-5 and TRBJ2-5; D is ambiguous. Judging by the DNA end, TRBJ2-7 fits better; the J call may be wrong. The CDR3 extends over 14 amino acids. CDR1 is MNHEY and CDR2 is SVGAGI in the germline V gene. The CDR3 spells CASSYGPVSYEQYF. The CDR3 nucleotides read TGTGCCAGCAGTTACGGGCCGGTCTCCTACGAGCAGTACTTC.

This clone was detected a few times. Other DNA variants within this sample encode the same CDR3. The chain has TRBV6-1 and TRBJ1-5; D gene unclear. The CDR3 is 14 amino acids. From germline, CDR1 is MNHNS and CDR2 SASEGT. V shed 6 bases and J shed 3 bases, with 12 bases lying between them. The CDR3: CASSLDGYNQPQHF. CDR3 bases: TGTGCCAGCAGCCTCGACGGATACAATCAGCCCCAGCATTTT.

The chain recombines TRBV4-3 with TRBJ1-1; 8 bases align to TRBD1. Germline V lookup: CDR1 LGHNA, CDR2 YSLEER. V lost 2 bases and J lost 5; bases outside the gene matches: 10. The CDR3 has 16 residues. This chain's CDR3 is CASSQWTGMTGTEAFF. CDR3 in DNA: TGCGCCAGCAGCCAATGGACAGGGATGACGGGGACTGAAGCTTTCTTT.

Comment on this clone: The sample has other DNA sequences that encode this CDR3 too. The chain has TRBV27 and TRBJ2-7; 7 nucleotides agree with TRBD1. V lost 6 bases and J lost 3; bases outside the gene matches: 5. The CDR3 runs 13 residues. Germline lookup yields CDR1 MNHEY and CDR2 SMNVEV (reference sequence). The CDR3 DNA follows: TGTGCCAGCAGCCTCGGGACAGACTACGAGCAGTACTTC. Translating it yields CASSLGTDYEQYF.

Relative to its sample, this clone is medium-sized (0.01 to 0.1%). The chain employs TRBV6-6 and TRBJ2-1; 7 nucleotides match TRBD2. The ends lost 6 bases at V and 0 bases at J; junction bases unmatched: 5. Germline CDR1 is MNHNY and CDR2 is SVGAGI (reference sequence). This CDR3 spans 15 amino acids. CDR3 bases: TGTGCCAGCAGCTTCTTAGCGGGCTCCTACAATGAGCAGTTCTTC. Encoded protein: CASSFLAGSYNEQFF.

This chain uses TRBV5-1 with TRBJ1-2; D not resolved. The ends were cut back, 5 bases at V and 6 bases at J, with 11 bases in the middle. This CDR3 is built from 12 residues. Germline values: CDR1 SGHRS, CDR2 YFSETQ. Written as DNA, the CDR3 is TGCGCCAGCAGGGAGAAGGGAAATGGCTACACCTTC. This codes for CASREKGNGYTF.

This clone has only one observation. Written as DNA, the CDR3 is TGTGCCAGCAGCTTAGGGGACAGAGCTTTCTTT. It yields the protein CASSLGDRAFF. This chain links TRBV7-6 with TRBJ1-1; 7 bases are a match to TRBD1. Germline V gene sequence: CDR1 SGHVS, CDR2 FNYEAQ. Trimming cost V 1 base and J 10 bases; bases outside gene matches: 0. CDR3 length equals 11 residues.

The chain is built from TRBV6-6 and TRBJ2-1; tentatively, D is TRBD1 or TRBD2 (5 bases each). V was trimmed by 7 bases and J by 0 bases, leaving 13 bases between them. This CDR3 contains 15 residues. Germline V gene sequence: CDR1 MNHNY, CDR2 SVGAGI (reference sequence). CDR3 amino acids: CASIPGTGSYNEQFF. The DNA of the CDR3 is TGTGCCAGCATCCCAGGGACGGGCTCCTACAATGAGCAGTTCTTC.

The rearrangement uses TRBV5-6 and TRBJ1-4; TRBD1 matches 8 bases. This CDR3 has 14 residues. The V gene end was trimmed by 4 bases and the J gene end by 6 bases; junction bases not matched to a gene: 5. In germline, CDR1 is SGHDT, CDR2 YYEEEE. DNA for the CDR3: TGTGCCAGCAGCCCCCCAGGGGGCGATGAAAAACTGTTTTTT. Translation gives CASSPPGGDEKLFF.

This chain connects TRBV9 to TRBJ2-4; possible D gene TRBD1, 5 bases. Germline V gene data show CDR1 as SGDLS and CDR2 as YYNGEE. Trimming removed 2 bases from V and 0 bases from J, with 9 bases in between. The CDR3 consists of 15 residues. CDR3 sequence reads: CASSVGPLAKNIQYF. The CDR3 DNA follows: TGTGCCAGCAGCGTGGGGCCGCTAGCCAAAAACATTCAGTACTTC.

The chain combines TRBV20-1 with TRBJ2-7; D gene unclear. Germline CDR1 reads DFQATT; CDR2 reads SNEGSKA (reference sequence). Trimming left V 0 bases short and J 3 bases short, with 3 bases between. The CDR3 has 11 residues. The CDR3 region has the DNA TGCAGTGCTAGAGAGGGCTACGAGCAGTACTTC. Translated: CSAREGYEQYF.

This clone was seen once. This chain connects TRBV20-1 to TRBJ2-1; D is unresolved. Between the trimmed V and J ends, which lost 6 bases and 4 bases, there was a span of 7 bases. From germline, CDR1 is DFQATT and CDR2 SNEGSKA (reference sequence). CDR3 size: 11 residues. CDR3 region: CSAAEYNEQFF. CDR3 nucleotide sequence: TGCAGTGCCGCCGAATACAATGAGCAGTTCTTC.

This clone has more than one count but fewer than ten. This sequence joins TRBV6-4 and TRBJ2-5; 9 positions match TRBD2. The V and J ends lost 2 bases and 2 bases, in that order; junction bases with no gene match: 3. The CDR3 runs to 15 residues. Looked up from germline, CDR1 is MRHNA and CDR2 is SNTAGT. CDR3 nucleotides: TGTGCCAGCAGTGACACAGCGGGGGGTCAAGAGACCCAGTACTTC. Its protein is CASSDTAGGQETQYF.

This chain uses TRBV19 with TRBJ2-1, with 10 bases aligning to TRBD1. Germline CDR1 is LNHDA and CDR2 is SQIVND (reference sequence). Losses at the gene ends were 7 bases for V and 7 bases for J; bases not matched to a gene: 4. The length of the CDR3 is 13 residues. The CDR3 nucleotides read TGTGCCAGTAACCGGGACAGGGGTAATGAGCAGTTCTTC. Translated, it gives CASNRDRGNEQFF.

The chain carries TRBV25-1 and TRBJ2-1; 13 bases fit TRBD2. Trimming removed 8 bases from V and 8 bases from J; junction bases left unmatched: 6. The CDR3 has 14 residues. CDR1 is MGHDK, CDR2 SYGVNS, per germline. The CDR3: CASSGTSGIHEQFF. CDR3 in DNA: TGTGCCAGCTCCGGGACTAGCGGGATACATGAGCAGTTCTTC.

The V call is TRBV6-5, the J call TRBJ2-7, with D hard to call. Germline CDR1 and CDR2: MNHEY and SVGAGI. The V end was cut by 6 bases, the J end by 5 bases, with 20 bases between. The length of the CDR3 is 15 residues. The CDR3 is CASSPGRAAWDEQYF. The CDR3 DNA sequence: TGTGCCAGCAGCCCCGGACGGGCCGCCTGGGACGAGCAGTACTTC.

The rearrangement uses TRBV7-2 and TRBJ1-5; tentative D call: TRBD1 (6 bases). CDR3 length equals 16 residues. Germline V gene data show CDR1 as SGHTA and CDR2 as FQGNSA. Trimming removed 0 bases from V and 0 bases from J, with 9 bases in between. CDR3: CASSLAQGNSNQPQHF. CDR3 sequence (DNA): TGTGCCAGCAGCTTAGCGCAGGGGAATAGCAATCAGCCCCAGCATTTT.

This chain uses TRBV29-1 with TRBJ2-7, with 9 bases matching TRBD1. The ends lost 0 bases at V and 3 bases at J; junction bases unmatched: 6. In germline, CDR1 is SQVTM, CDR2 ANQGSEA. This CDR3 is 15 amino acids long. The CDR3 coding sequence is TGCAGCGTTGAAGATCAGGGACAGGGACACTACGAGCAGTACTTC. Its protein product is CSVEDQGQGHYEQYF.

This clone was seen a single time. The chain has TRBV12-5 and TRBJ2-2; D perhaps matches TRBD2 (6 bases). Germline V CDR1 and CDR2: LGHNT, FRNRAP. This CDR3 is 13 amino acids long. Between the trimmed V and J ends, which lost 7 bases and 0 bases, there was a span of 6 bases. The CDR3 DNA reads TGTGCTAGTGCTAGCGCGAACACCGGGGAGCTGTTTTTT. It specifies CASASANTGELFF.

The CDR3 sequence is CASSETSDNEQFF. The CDR3 DNA is TGTGCCAGCAGTGAAACTTCGGACAATGAGCAGTTCTTC. The V gene is TRBV27, the J gene TRBJ2-1; no definite D call. Per the germline V gene, CDR1 is MNHEY and CDR2 is SMNVEV (reference sequence). Deletions cut 5 bases from V and 5 bases from J, with 10 bases between. The CDR3 runs to 13 residues.

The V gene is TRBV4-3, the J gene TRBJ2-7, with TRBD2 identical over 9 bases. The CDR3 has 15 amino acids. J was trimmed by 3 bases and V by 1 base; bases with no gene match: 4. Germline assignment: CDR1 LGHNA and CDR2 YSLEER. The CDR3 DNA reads TGCGCCAGCAGCCAAGGACTAGCGGACAACTACGAGCAGTACTTC. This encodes CASSQGLADNYEQYF.

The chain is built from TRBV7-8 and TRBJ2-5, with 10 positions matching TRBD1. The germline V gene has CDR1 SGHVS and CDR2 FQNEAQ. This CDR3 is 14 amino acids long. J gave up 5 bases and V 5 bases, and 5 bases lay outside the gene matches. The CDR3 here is CASSRTGGTETQYF. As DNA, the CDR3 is TGTGCCAGCAGCCGGACAGGGGGTACGGAGACCCAGTACTTC.

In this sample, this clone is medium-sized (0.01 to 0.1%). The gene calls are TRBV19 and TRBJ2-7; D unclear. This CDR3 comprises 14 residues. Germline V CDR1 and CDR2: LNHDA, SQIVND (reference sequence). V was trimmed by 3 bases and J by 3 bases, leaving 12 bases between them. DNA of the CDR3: TGTGCCAGTAGTATGGCCGGCCGCTACTACGAGCAGTACTTC. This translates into CASSMAGRYYEQYF.

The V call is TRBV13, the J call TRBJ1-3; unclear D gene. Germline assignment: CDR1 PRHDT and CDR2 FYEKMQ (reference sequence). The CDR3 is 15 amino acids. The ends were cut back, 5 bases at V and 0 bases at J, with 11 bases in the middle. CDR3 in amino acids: CASSLRLNSGNTIYF. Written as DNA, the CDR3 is TGTGCCAGCAGCCTAAGACTAAACTCTGGAAACACCATATATTTT.

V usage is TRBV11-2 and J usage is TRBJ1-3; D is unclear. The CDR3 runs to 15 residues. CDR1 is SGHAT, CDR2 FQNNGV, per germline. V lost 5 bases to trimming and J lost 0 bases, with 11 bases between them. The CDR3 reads CASSLTRTSGNTIYF. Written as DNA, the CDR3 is TGTGCCAGCAGCCTTACGCGGACCTCTGGAAACACCATATATTTT.

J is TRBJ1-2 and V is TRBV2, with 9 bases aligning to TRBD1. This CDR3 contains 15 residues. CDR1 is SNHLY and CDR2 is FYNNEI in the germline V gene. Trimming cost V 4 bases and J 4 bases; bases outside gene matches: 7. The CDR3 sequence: CASSAETGGFYGYTF. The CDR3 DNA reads TGTGCCAGCAGTGCGGAGACAGGGGGATTCTATGGCTACACCTTC.